The T cell receptor beta chain described here comes from a study of CD8 T cells in Susac syndrome. General study findings and limits: Regarding the TCR sequencing and HLA analysis, the study admitted that a relatively small number of individuals were involved.

Blood CD8+ and CD4+ T cells underwent high-throughput TCR beta sequencing. This CDR3 comprises 14 residues. V lost 11 bases, J lost 2 bases, and 8 bases stayed unmatched. Germline lookup yields CDR1 SNHLY and CDR2 FYNNEI. cDNA came from approximately 0.5 to 1 ug RNA primed by random hexamers. TCRdb re-derived calls from the immunoSEQ multiplex PCR reads in MiXCR, one entry per CDR3 protein. The repertoire holds some 150,000 distinct CDR3 sequences, with about 94% as singletons. This clonotype appeared a single time. Its antigen is not known. This clonotype was sampled from a human donor with multiple sclerosis. The chain couples TRBV2 to TRBJ2-1; TRBD2 matches 8 bases. Sequencing was performed on CD8+ T cells from PBMCs. CDR3 DNA: TGTGCCTCCCCGGGAGGGGGGACCTACAATGAGCAGTTCTTC. It codes for CASPGGGTYNEQFF.